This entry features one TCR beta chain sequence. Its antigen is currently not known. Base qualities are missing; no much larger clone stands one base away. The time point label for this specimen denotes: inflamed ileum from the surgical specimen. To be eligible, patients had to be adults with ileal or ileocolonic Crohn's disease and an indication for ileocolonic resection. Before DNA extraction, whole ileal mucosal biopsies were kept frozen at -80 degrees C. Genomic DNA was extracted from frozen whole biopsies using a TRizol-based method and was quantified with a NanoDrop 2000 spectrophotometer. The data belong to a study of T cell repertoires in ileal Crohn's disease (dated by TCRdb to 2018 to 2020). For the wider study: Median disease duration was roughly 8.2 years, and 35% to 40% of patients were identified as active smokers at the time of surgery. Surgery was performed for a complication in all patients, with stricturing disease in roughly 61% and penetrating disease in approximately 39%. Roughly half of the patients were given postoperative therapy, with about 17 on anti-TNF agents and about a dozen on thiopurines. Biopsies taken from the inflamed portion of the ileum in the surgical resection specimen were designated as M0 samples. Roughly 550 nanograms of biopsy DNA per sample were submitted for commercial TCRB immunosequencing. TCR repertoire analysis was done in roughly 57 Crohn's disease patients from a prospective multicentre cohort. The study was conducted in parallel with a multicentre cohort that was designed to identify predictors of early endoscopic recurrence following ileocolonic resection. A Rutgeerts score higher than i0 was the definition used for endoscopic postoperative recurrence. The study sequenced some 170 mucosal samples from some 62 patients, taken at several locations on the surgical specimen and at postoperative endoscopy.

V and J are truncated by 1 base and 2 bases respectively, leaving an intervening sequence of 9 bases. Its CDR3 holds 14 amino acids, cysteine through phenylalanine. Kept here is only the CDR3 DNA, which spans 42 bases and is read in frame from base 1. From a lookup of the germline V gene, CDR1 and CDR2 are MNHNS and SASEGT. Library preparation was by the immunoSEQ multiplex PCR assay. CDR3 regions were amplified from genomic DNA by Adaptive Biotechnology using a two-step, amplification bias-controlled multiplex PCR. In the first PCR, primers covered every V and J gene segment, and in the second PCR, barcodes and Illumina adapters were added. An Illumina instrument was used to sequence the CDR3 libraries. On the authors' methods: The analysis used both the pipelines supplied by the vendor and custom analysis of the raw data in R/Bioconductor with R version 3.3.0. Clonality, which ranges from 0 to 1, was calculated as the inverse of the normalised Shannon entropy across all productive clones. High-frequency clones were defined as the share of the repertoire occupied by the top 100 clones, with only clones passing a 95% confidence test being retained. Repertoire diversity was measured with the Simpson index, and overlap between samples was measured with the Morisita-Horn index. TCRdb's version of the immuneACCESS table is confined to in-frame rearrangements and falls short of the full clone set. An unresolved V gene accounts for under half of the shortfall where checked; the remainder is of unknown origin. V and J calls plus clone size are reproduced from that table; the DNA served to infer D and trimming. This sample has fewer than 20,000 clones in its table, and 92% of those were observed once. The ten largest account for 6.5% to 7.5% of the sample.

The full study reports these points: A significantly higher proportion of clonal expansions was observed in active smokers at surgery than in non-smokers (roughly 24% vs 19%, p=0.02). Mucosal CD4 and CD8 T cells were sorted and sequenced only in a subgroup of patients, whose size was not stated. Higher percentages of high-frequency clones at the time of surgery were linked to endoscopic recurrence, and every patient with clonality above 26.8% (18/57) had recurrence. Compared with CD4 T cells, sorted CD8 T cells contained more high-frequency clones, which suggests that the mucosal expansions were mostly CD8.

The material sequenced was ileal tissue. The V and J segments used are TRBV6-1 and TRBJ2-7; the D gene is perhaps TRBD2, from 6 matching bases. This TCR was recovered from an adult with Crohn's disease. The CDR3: CASSEVWGAYEQYF. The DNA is TGTGCCAGCAGTGAAGTTTGGGGGGCCTACGAGCAGTACTTC.